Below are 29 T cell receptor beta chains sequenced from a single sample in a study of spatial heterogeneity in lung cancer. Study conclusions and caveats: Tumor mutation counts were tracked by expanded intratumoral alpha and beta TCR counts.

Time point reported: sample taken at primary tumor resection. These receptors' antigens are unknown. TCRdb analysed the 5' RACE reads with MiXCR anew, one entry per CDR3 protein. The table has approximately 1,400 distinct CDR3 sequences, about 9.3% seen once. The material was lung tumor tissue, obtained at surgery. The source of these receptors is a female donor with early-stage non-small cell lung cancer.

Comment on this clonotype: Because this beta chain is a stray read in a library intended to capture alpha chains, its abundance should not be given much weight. CDR3 protein: CASSLATLTGELFF. CDR3 coding DNA: TGTGCCAGCAGCTTAGCGACGTTAACCGGGGAGCTGTTTTTT. The chain is built from TRBV7-2 and TRBJ2-2; D is unclear. CDR3 length equals 14 residues. Trimming removed 0 bases from V and 5 bases from J, with 7 bases in between. Germline V gene data show CDR1 as SGHTA and CDR2 as FQGNSA.

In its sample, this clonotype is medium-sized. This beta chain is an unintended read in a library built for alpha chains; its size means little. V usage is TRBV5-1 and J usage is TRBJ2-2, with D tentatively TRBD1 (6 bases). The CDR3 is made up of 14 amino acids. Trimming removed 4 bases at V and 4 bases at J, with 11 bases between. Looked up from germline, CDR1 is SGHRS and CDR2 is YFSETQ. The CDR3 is CASSPDRGTGELFF. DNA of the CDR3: TGCGCCAGCAGCCCGGACAGAGGCACCGGGGAGCTGTTTTTT.

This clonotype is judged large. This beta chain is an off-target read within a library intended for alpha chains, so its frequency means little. The DNA of the CDR3 is TGCAGTGCTAACGACAACTACGTTCTGAGGGAGCAGTACTTC. This gives the protein CSANDNYVLREQYF. The gene calls are TRBV20-1 and TRBJ2-7; no definite D call. CDR1 and CDR2 from the germline V gene are DFQATT and SNEGSKA (reference sequence). The ends were cut back, 4 bases at V and 7 bases at J, with 20 bases in the middle. There are 14 residues in the CDR3.

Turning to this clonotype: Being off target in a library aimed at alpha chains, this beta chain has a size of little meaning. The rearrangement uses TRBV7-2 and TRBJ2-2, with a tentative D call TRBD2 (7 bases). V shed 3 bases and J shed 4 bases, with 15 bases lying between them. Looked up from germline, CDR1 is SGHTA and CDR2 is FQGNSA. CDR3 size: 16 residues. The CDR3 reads CASSFGGGASTGELFF. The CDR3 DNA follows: TGTGCCAGCAGCTTTGGCGGGGGCGCGTCCACCGGGGAGCTGTTTTTT.

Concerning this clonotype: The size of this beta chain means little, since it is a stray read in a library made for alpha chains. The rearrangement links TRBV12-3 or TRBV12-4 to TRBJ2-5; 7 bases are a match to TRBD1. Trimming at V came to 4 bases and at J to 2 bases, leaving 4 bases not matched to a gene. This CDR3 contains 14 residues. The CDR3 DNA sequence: TGTGCCAGCAGTTCTCGGACAGGACAAGAGACCCAGTACTTC. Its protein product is CASSSRTGQETQYF.

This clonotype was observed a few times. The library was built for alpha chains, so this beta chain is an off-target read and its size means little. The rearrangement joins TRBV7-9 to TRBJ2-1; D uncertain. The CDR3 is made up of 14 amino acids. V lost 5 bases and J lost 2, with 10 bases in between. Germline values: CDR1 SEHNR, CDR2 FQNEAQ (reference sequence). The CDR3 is CASSLNEPYNEQFF. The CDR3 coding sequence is TGTGCCAGCAGCCTCAATGAGCCCTACAATGAGCAGTTCTTC.

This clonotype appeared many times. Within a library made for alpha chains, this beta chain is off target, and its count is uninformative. CDR3 sequence reads: CASSRTGTGGEQYF. The CDR3 DNA is TGTGCCAGCAGCCGGACGGGGACAGGGGGCGAGCAGTACTTC. This sequence joins TRBV6-5 and TRBJ2-7, with TRBD1 matching 11 bases. CDR3 length: 14 residues. The germline V gene encodes CDR1 MNHEY and CDR2 SVGAGI. With 6 bases clipped from V and 6 bases from J, the junction kept 7 bases outside the gene matches.

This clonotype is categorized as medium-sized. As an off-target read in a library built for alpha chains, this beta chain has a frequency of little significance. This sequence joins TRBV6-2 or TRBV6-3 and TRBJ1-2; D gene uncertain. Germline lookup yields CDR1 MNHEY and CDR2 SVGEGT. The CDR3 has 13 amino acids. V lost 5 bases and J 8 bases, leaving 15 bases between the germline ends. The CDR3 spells CASSRLFGVGYTF. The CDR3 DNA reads TGTGCCAGCAGTCGCCTTTTCGGGGTCGGCTACACCTTC.

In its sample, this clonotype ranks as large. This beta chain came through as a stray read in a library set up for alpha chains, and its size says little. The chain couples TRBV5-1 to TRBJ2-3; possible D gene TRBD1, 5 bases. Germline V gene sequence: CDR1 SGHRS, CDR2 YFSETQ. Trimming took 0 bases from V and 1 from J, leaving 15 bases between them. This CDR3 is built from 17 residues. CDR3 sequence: CASSLGVGAEGTDTQYF. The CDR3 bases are TGCGCCAGCAGCTTGGGTGTTGGGGCCGAGGGCACAGATACGCAGTATTTT. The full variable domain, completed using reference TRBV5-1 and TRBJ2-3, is KAGVTQTPRYLIKTRGQQVTLSCSPISGHRSVSWYQQTPGQGLQFLFEYFSETQRNKGNFPGRFSGRQFSNSRSEMNVSTLELGDSALYLCASSLGVGAEGTDTQYFGPGTRLTVL.

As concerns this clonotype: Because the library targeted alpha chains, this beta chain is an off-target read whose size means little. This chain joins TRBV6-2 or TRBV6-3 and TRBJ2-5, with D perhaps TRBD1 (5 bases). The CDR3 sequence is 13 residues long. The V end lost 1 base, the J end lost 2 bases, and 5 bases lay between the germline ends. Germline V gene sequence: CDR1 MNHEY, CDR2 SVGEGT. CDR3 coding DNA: TGTGCCAGCAGTTACTGGACACAAGAGACCCAGTACTTC. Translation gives CASSYWTQETQYF.

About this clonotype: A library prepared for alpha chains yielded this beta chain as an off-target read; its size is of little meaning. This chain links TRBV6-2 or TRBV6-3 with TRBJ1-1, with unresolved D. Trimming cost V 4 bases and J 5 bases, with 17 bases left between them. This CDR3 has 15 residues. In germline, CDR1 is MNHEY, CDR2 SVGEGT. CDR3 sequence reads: CASSSFQWAGTEAFF. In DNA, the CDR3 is TGTGCCAGCAGTTCCTTCCAATGGGCGGGGACTGAAGCTTTCTTT.

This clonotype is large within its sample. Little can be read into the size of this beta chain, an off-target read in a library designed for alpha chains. In nucleotides, the CDR3 is TGTGCCAGCAGCTATAGCGGGATCACAGATACGCAGTATTTT. As protein: CASSYSGITDTQYF. V is TRBV4-2 and J is TRBJ2-3, with 8 bases that match TRBD2. The CDR3 covers 14 residues. Germline-derived CDR1 and CDR2 are LGHNA and YNFKEQ. V trimming: 5 bases; J trimming: 2 bases; junction bases outside the gene matches: 3.

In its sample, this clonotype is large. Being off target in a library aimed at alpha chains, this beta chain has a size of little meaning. The CDR3 DNA sequence: TGTGCCAGCAGTCCAACCCGACTAGTGGATACGCAGTATTTT. The encoded protein is CASSPTRLVDTQYF. The chain recombines TRBV27 with TRBJ2-3; possibly TRBD2 for D (6 bases). V lost 5 bases and J lost 6, with 15 bases in between. This CDR3 comprises 14 residues. CDR1 and CDR2 from the germline V gene are MNHEY and SMNVEV (reference sequence).

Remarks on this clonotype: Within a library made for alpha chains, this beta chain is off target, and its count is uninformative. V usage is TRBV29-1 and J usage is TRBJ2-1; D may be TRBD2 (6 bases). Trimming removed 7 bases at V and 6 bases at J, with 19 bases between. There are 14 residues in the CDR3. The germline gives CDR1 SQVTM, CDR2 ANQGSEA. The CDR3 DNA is TGCAGCGCCCCAGGGTGGCGGGACCTCAATGAGCAGTTCTTC. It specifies CSAPGWRDLNEQFF.

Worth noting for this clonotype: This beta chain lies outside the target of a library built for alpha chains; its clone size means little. As DNA, the CDR3 is TGTGCCAGCAGGAACACTGAAGCTTTCTTT. Protein: CASRNTEAFF. V usage is TRBV6-6 and J usage is TRBJ1-1; no definite D call. The V and J ends lost 6 bases and 1 base respectively, with 0 bases between them. The CDR3 loop spans 10 amino acids. Germline V gene data show CDR1 as MNHNY and CDR2 as SVGAGI (reference sequence).

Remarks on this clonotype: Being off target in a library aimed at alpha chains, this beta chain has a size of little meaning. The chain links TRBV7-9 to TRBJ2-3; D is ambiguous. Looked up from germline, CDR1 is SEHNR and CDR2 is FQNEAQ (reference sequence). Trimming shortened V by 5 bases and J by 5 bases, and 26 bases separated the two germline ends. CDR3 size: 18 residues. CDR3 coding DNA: TGTGCCAGCAGCCCTCCGATTGGCGGCCCCGTCCCTGGAGATACGCAGTATTTT. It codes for CASSPPIGGPVPGDTQYF.

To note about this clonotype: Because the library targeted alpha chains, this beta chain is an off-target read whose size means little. The CDR3 loop reads CASSLEAGDSYEQYF. The CDR3 bases are TGTGCCAGCAGCTTAGAGGCAGGGGACTCCTACGAGCAGTACTTC. The chain links TRBV11-3 to TRBJ2-7; D may be TRBD1 (6 bases). Trimming left V 0 bases short and J 0 bases short, with 9 bases between. From germline, CDR1 is SGHNT and CDR2 YENEEA. CDR3 length equals 15 residues.

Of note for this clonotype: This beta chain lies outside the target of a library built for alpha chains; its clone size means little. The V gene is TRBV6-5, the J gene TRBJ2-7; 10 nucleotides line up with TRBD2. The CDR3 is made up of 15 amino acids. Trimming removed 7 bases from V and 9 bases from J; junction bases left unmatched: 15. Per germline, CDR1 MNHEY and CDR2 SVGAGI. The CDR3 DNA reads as TGTGCCAGCACCGACGGGGCTAGCGGGAGTTTTGGGCAGTACTTC. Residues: CASTDGASGSFGQYF.

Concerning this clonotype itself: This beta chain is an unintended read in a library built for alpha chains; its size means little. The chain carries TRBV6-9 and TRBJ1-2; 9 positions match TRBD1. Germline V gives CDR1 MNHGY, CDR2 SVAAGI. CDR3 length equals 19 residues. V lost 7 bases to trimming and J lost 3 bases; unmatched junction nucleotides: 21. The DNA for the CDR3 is TGTGCCAGCATCTACTTCCCGCCGGGACAGGGAAGACTAGACTATGGCTACACCTTC. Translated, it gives CASIYFPPGQGRLDYGYTF.

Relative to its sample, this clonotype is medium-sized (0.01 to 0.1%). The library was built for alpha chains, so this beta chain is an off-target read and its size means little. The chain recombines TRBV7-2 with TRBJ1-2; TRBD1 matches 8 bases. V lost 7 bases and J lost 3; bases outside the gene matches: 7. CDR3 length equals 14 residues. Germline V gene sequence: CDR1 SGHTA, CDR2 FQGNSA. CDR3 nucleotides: TGTGCCAGCACCCCCTCAGGGGGCGACTATGGCTACACCTTC. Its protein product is CASTPSGGDYGYTF.

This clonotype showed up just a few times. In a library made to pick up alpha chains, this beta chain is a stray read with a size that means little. CDR3 sequence reads: CASSLSHGSSYNEQFF. Here the CDR3 DNA reads TGTGCCAGCAGCTTATCCCACGGGAGCTCCTACAATGAGCAGTTCTTC. J is TRBJ2-1 and V is TRBV7-6, with TRBD2 as a possible D gene (6 bases). V gave up 2 bases and J gave up 0 bases, with 11 bases separating them. Looked up from germline, CDR1 is SGHVS and CDR2 is FNYEAQ. This CDR3 has 16 residues.

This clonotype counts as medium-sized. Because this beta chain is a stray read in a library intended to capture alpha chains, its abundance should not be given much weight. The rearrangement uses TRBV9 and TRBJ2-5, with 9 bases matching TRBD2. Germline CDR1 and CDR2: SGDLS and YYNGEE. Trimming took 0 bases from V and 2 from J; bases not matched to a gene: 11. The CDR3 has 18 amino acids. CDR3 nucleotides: TGTGCCAGCAGCGTAGCGCCAGCGGGAGGTTCCGGGCAAGAGACCCAGTACTTC. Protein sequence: CASSVAPAGGSGQETQYF.

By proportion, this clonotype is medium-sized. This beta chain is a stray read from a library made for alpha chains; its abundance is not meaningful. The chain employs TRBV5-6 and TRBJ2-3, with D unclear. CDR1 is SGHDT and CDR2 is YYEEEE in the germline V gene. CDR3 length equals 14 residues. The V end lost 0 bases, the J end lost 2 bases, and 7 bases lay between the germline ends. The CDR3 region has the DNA TGTGCCAGCAGCTTGGCACAGCCCACAGATACGCAGTATTTT. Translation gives CASSLAQPTDTQYF.

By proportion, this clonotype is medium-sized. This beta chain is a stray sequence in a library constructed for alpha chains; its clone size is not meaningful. The DNA for the CDR3 is TGTGCCAGCGAGGTCGGTTCCTCTGGGGCCAACGTCCTGACTTTC. Amino acids: CASEVGSSGANVLTF. This chain joins TRBV21-1 and TRBJ2-6. TRBV21-1 is deemed a pseudogene. This CDR3 is built from 15 residues.

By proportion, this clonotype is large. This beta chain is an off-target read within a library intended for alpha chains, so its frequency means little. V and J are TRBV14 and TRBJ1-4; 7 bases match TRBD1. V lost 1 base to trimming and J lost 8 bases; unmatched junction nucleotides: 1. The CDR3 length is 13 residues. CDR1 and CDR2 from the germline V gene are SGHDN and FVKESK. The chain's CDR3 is CASSQGRGEKLFF. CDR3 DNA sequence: TGTGCCAGCAGCCAAGGCAGGGGGGAAAAACTGTTTTTT.

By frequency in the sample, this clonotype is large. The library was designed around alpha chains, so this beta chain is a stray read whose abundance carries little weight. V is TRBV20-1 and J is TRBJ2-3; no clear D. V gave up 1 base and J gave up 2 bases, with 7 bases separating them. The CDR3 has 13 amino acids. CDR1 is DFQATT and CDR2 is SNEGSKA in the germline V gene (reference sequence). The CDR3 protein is CSARVEYTDTQYF. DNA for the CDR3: TGCAGTGCTAGAGTAGAGTACACAGATACGCAGTATTTT.

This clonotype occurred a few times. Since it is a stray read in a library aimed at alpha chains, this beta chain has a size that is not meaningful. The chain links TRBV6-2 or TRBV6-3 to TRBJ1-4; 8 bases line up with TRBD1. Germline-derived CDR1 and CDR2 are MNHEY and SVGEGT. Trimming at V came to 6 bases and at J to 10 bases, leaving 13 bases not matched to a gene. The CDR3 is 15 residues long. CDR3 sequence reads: CASSAARTGSTKLFF. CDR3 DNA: TGTGCCAGCAGCGCCGCCCGGACAGGGTCGACAAAACTGTTTTTT.

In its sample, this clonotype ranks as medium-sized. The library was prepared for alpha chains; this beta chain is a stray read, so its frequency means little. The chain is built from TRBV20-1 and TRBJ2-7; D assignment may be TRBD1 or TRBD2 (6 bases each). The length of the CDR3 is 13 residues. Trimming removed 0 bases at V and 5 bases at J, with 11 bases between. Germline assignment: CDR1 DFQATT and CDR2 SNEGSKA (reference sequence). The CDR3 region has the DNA TGCAGTGCTAGAGATATCGGGGGCGACGAGCAGTACTTC. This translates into CSARDIGGDEQYF.

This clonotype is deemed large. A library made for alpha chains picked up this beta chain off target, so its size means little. For the CDR3, the DNA is TGTGCCAGCAGTTCCCCTCTAGCGGTCTCCTACAATGAGCAGTTCTTC. Its protein product is CASSSPLAVSYNEQFF. The chain carries TRBV27 and TRBJ2-1; 7 bases match TRBD2. This CDR3 comprises 16 residues. The trim removed 4 bases at V and 0 bases at J, leaving 6 bases unmatched. Germline V gene lookup returns CDR1 MNHEY and CDR2 SMNVEV (reference sequence).